The present T cell receptor (beta chain) was sequenced within a study of identical twins. In this sample, this clonotype turned up many times. What it binds is not known. Findings and limits, study-wide: For out-of-frame beta sequences, excess twin sharing was weaker. Conclusions leaned on cross-sectional statistical analysis and did not track the same donors over time. Out-of-frame alpha sequences shared by twins showed excess low generation probability.

TCRdb reprocessed the 5' RACE reads with MiXCR, giving one entry per CDR3 protein. Of about 890,000 distinct CDR3 sequences listed, 12% are singletons. After removal of 3 bases from V and 1 base from J, the junction contained 3 bases not matched to a gene. Germline V gene data show CDR1 as DFQATT and CDR2 as SNEGSKA (reference sequence). The CDR3 loop spans 14 amino acids. This same sample was also taken into another study, of yellow fever vaccine responses in identical twins.

Sequencing was performed on PBMCs. The TCR was taken from a woman younger than 30 in good health. V gene TRBV20-1 combines with J gene TRBJ2-7, with TRBD2 matching 10 bases. This CDR3 is CSARTSGYSYEQYF. The CDR3 region has the DNA TGCAGTGCTAGGACTAGCGGGTATTCCTACGAGCAGTACTTC.